Following are 25 T cell receptor beta chains from one sample sequenced in a study of early T cells in non-severe SARS-CoV-2 infection. TCRdb ran MiXCR on the 5' RACE reads and lists one entry per CDR3 protein. The data show about 35,000 distinct CDR3 sequences, more than 5% seen once. The sample consisted of whole blood. The receptors come from an adult who was a healthcare worker with PCR-confirmed SARS-CoV-2 infection or an uninfected control (not recorded which).

This clonotype was seen a few times. The rearrangement links TRBV28 to TRBJ1-6, with a possible D match to TRBD1 (5 bases). The CDR3 totals 14 residues. CDR1 is MDHEN, CDR2 SYDVKM, per germline. V shed 3 bases and J shed 6 bases, with 9 bases lying between them. CDR3 sequence reads: CASSFGTVNSPLHF. CDR3 sequence (DNA): TGTGCCAGCAGTTTCGGGACGGTTAATTCACCCCTCCACTTT.

This clonotype has at least ten counts. The chain carries TRBV9 and TRBJ2-1; 11 positions agree with TRBD2. CDR3 size: 17 residues. CDR1 is SGDLS and CDR2 is YYNGEE in the germline V gene. J gave up 0 bases and V 3 bases, and 5 bases lay outside the gene matches. The CDR3, as DNA: TGTGCCAGCAGCGCTAGCGGGGGGCCGAGCTCCTACAATGAGCAGTTCTTC. It codes for CASSASGGPSSYNEQFF.

This clonotype was found many times. The chain combines TRBV6-6 with TRBJ1-1; 11 bases are a match to TRBD1. CDR1 is MNHNY, CDR2 SVGAGI, per germline (reference sequence). V lost 6 bases to trimming and J lost 0 bases; unmatched junction nucleotides: 0. This CDR3 is 14 amino acids long. In DNA form, the CDR3 reads TGTGCCAGCAGGGACAGGGGGCTGAACACTGAAGCTTTCTTT. This sequence encodes CASRDRGLNTEAFF.

This clonotype was observed many times. V is TRBV5-8 and J is TRBJ1-4; D is unresolved. The CDR3 spans 17 residues. Trimming pared 0 bases from V and 5 bases from J, leaving 17 bases between. Germline V lookup: CDR1 SGHTS, CDR2 YDEGEE. CDR3 in amino acids: CASSLGAQRGRNEKLFF. The DNA of the CDR3 is TGTGCCAGCAGCTTGGGGGCGCAGAGAGGTCGAAATGAAAAACTGTTTTTT.

For the CDR3, the DNA is TGTGCCAGTAGTACTACAATCCAAGAGACCCAGTACTTC. It specifies CASSTTIQETQYF. This sequence joins TRBV19 and TRBJ2-5; D remains ambiguous. The CDR3 extends over 13 amino acids. Germline CDR1 and CDR2: LNHDA and SQIVND (reference sequence). Trimming shortened V by 4 bases and J by 1 base, and 7 bases separated the two germline ends. Drawing the rest from reference TRBV19 and TRBJ2-5, the complete variable domain is DGGITQSPKYLFRKEGQNVTLSCEQNLNHDAMYWYRQDPGQGLRLIYYSQIVNDFQKGDIAEGYSVSREKKESFPLTVTSAQKNPTAFYLCASSTTIQETQYFGPGTRLLVL.

This clonotype was seen repeatedly, ten times or more. This chain joins TRBV18 and TRBJ2-5; 8 bases match TRBD1. The germline V gene has CDR1 KGHSH and CDR2 LQKENI. The CDR3 extends over 14 amino acids. The V and J ends lost 2 bases and 3 bases, in that order; junction bases with no gene match: 2. The CDR3 region is CASSPGQGKETQYF. CDR3 bases: TGTGCCAGCTCACCAGGACAGGGTAAAGAGACCCAGTACTTC.

This clonotype occurred many times. The V and J genes are TRBV20-1 and TRBJ2-1; 9 nucleotides align to TRBD2. V dropped 6 bases and J dropped 7; count of bases not matched to a gene: 4. Germline CDR1 is DFQATT and CDR2 is SNEGSKA (reference sequence). CDR3 size: 12 residues. The CDR3 sequence: CSAGGGANEQFF. CDR3 nucleotide sequence: TGCAGTGCGGGCGGGGGGGCTAATGAGCAGTTCTTC.

Many counts were recorded for this clonotype. The CDR3 protein is CASGRGARENIQYF. The CDR3 nucleotides are TGTGCCAGCGGCCGGGGGGCGCGAGAAAACATTCAGTACTTC. The chain has TRBV12-3 or TRBV12-4 and TRBJ2-4, with a possible D match to TRBD2 (7 bases). The CDR3 spans 14 residues. Trimming stripped 8 bases from V and 5 bases from J, with 16 bases between.

The table lists this clonotype with many counts. The V call is TRBV6-1, the J call TRBJ2-2; D unclear. The CDR3 has 14 residues. Germline V gene data show CDR1 as MNHNS and CDR2 as SASEGT. Trimming removed 4 bases from V and 5 bases from J, with 11 bases in between. In DNA form, the CDR3 reads TGTGCCAGCAGTGTGGGGTTTGGGACCGGGGAGCTGTTTTTT. Translation: CASSVGFGTGELFF.

This clonotype came up many times. This chain connects TRBV5-1 to TRBJ2-1; D is possibly TRBD1 (6 bases). V was trimmed by 5 bases and J by 0 bases, leaving 12 bases between them. The CDR3 has 15 amino acids. Germline V gives CDR1 SGHRS, CDR2 YFSETQ. Here the CDR3 reads CASRLRGSSYNEQFF. CDR3 nucleotides: TGCGCCAGCAGGCTCAGGGGTAGCTCCTACAATGAGCAGTTCTTC.

This clonotype has at least ten counts. V gene TRBV7-2 combines with J gene TRBJ2-3, with 7 nucleotides matching TRBD2. J gave up 1 base and V 1 base, and 2 bases lay outside the gene matches. The germline CDR1 and CDR2 sequences are SGHTA and FQGNSA. This CDR3 is built from 15 residues. CDR3 amino acids: CASSLGLAGTDTQYF. CDR3 nucleotides: TGTGCCAGCAGCTTAGGGCTAGCGGGCACAGATACGCAGTATTTT.

This clonotype was seen ten or more times. This sequence joins TRBV18 and TRBJ1-2, with TRBD1 matching over 10 bases. This CDR3 is built from 17 residues. Germline V lookup: CDR1 KGHSH, CDR2 LQKENI. V was clipped by 6 bases and J by 6 bases; unmatched bases: 16. The CDR3 nucleotides read TGTGCCAGCTCGCACCTATCCCCGACAGGGGGCGCGGATGGCTACACCTTC. Amino acid sequence: CASSHLSPTGGADGYTF.

V usage is TRBV6-1 and J usage is TRBJ1-2; possibly TRBD1 for D (5 bases). The CDR3 has 13 residues. From germline, CDR1 is MNHNS and CDR2 SASEGT. With 8 bases removed from V and 9 bases from J, the gap between germline ends came to 19 bases. The CDR3 nucleotides are TGTGCCAGCTCCCATGAACAGGTTTATAGCTACACCTTC. This encodes CASSHEQVYSYTF.

This clonotype was picked up many times. The rearrangement joins TRBV15 to TRBJ2-1; the D gene is possibly TRBD2 (6 bases). CDR1 and CDR2 from the germline V gene are LNHNV and YYDKDF (reference sequence). There are 13 residues in the CDR3. The germline V and J ends were trimmed by 0 bases and 15 bases, with 15 bases remaining between them. This CDR3 is CATSRDTAGGWFF. For the CDR3, the DNA is TGTGCCACCAGCAGAGATACAGCGGGCGGGTGGTTCTTC.

At least ten counts were recorded for this clonotype. The CDR3 DNA reads TGTGCCAGCTCGCTGGACAGTAGCTCCTACGAGCAGTACTTC. The encoded protein is CASSLDSSSYEQYF. The V gene is TRBV18, the J gene TRBJ2-7, with a weak D call TRBD1 (6 bases). Trimming removed 6 bases at V and 0 bases at J, with 12 bases between. Germline assignment: CDR1 KGHSH and CDR2 LQKENI. The CDR3 sequence is 14 residues long.

This clonotype was detected many times. V and J are TRBV3-1 and TRBJ2-1; 9 nucleotides agree with TRBD2. The length of the CDR3 is 17 residues. V was pared by 0 bases and J by 7 bases, with 10 bases of the junction left unmatched. CDR1 is LGHDT and CDR2 is YNNKEL in the germline V gene (reference sequence). The CDR3: CASSQDRGGALLNEQFF. Here the CDR3 DNA reads TGTGCCAGCAGCCAAGATCGCGGGGGGGCCCTCTTGAATGAGCAGTTCTTC.

This clonotype was seen at least ten times. The chain carries TRBV3-1 and TRBJ1-2; D is possibly TRBD1 (5 bases). The germline gives CDR1 LGHDT, CDR2 YNNKEL (reference sequence). V lost 0 bases to trimming and J lost 2 bases, with 10 bases between them. There are 15 residues in the CDR3. CDR3 in DNA: TGTGCCAGCAGCCAAGATTGGGGGGAGAACTATGGCTACACCTTC. Its translation is CASSQDWGENYGYTF.

This sequence joins TRBV2 and TRBJ2-2; a possible D gene is TRBD1 (6 bases). Germline V gene data show CDR1 as SNHLY and CDR2 as FYNNEI. V was pared by 5 bases and J by 4 bases, with 8 bases between. CDR3 length equals 13 residues. The CDR3 is CASSPGATGELFF. In DNA form, the CDR3 reads TGTGCCAGCAGTCCAGGGGCCACCGGGGAGCTGTTTTTT.

At least ten counts were recorded for this clonotype. The rearrangement links TRBV12-3 or TRBV12-4 to TRBJ1-2; 7 nucleotides agree with TRBD1. This CDR3 contains 15 residues. Germline trimming cut 7 bases from V and 7 bases from J; bases unmatched to any gene: 15. The CDR3 is CASTLRGRRLGGYTF. CDR3 bases: TGTGCCAGCACCCTAAGGGGGCGAAGATTAGGTGGCTACACCTTC.

CDR3 nucleotide sequence: TGTGCCAGCAGGTTCCGGAGTGGAGCGGGGGGCAATAGCACAGATACGCAGTATTTT. Translation gives CASRFRSGAGGNSTDTQYF. This chain connects TRBV7-2 to TRBJ2-3; the match to TRBD2 covers 9 bases. The V gene's germline CDR1 is SGHTA and CDR2 FQGNSA. The J segment lost 0 bases and the V segment lost 6 bases, leaving 16 bases of the junction unmatched. This CDR3 comprises 19 residues.

This clonotype was counted only a few times. The gene calls are TRBV20-1 and TRBJ1-2; D possibly corresponds to TRBD1 (5 bases). This CDR3 comprises 17 residues. Trimming shortened V by 0 bases and J by 2 bases, and 19 bases separated the two germline ends. Per germline, CDR1 DFQATT and CDR2 SNEGSKA (reference sequence). In nucleotides, the CDR3 is TGCAGTGCTAGAGACCCGAGGGGAGGGGAAGGCAACTATGGCTACACCTTC. This codes for CSARDPRGGEGNYGYTF.

This clonotype was seen at least ten times. The chain couples TRBV5-6 to TRBJ2-3; 9 positions match TRBD1. The CDR3 runs to 11 residues. V was pared by 4 bases and J by 11 bases, with 2 bases of the junction left unmatched. CDR1 is SGHDT and CDR2 is YYEEEE in the germline V gene. CDR3 loop: CASSLGQGQYF. DNA of the CDR3: TGTGCCAGCAGCCTGGGACAGGGGCAGTATTTT. Filled out from reference TRBV5-6 and TRBJ2-3, the complete variable domain reads DAGVTQSPTHLIKTRGQQVTLRCSPKSGHDTVSWYQQALGQGPQFIFQYYEEEERQRGNFPDRFSGHQFPNYSSELNVNALLLGDSALYLCASSLGQGQYFGPGTRLTVL.

The chain employs TRBV7-9 and TRBJ2-3, with 7 bases identical to TRBD2. Germline CDR1 and CDR2: SEHNR and FQNEAQ (reference sequence). The CDR3 length is 13 residues. V trimming: 5 bases; J trimming: 3 bases; junction bases outside the gene matches: 2. The CDR3 nucleotides read TGTGCCAGCAGCAAAGCGGGGACAGATACGCAGTATTTT. Encoded protein: CASSKAGTDTQYF.

This clonotype was detected ten times or more. The CDR3 is CSASERSVAATHEQFF. CDR3 DNA sequence: TGCAGTGCTAGTGAGAGGTCGGTGGCGGCTACTCATGAGCAGTTCTTC. V is TRBV20-1 and J is TRBJ2-1; no reliable D call. The V gene's germline CDR1 is DFQATT and CDR2 SNEGSKA (reference sequence). This CDR3 has 16 residues. Trimming stripped 3 bases from V and 8 bases from J, with 23 bases between.

This clonotype was seen ten or more times. The V gene is TRBV27, the J gene TRBJ2-1, with D perhaps TRBD1 (6 bases). This CDR3 is 16 amino acids long. Germline CDR1 MNHEY, CDR2 SMNVEV (reference sequence). The V gene lost 4 bases and the J gene lost 2 bases, with 15 bases spanning the gap. CDR3 bases: TGTGCCAGCAGTTCCGGACAGCCATCTACCTACAATGAGCAGTTCTTC. This codes for CASSSGQPSTYNEQFF.